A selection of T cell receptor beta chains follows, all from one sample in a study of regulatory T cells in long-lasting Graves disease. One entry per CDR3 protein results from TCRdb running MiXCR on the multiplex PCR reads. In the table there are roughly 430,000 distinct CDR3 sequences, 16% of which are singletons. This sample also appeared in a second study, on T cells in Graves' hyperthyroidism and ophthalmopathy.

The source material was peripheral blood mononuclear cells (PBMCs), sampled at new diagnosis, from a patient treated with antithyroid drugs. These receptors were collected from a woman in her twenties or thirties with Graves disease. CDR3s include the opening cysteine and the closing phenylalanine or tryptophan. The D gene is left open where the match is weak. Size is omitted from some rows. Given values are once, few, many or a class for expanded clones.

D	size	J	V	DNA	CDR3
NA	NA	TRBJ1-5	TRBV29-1	TGCAGCGTTATCGAGGGGAATAGCAATCAGCCCCAGCATTTT	CSVIEGNSNQPQHF
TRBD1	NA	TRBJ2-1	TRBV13	TGTGCCAGCAGTACAGGGGTATACAATGAGCAGTTCTTC	CASSTGVYNEQFF
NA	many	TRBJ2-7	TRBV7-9	TGTGCCAGCAGTTACTCTGTGGGGGGCGCTTACGAGCAGTACTTC	CASSYSVGGAYEQYF
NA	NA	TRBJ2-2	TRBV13	TGTGCCAGCAGCCTCCGGGCCTTAGGGTACACCGGGGAGCTGTTTTTT	CASSLRALGYTGELFF
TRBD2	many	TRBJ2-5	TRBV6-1	TGTGCCAGCAGCAGCAGACTAGCGGGAGAGGGGGAGACCCAGTACTTC	CASSSRLAGEGETQYF
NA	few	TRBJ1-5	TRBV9	TGTGCCAGCAGCCCAGGTCTAGGGGATGACAATCAGCCCCAGCATTTT	CASSPGLGDDNQPQHF
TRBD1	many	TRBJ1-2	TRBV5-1	TGCGCCAGCAGCCCCGGACAGGGTGGCTACACCTTC	CASSPGQGGYTF
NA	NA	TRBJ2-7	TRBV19	TGTGCCAGTAGTATAAGTGGATTCTACGAGCAGTACTTC	CASSISGFYEQYF
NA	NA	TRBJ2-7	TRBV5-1	TGCGCCAGCAGCTTGTCACGAGGACAGTCGGCCTACGAGCAGTACTTC	CASSLSRGQSAYEQYF
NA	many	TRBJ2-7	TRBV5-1	TGCGCCAGCAGCAGGGACGTCGAAAGGGGGGAGCAGTACTTC	CASSRDVERGEQYF
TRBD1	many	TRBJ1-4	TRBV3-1	TGTGCCAGCAGCGGACGGACAGGGGGCTGGGGCACAACTAATGAAAAACTGTTTTTT	CASSGRTGGWGTTNEKLFF
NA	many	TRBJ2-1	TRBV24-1	TGTGCCACCAGTGACGCAGAGGGGGGGACTGTCAATGAGCAGTTCTTC	CATSDAEGGTVNEQFF
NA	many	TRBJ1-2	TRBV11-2	TGTGCCAGCAGCTCAGGGACGAAGAACTATGGCTACACCTTC	CASSSGTKNYGYTF
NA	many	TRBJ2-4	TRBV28	TGTGCCAGCATGAGGGAGCAGCCCAAAAACATTCAGTACTTC	CASMREQPKNIQYF
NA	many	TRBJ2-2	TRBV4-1	TGCGCCAGCAGCCAAGATTGGGTCAACACCGGGGAGCTGTTTTTT	CASSQDWVNTGELFF
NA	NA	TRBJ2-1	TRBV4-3	TGCGCCAGCAGCCAAGAGAGGACTATACTACATTACAATGAGCAGTTCTTC	CASSQERTILHYNEQFF
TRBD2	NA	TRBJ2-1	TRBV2	TGTGCCAGCAGTGCAGTAGCGGGAACCTACAATGAGCAGTTCTTC	CASSAVAGTYNEQFF
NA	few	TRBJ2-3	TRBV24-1	TGTGCCACCAGTGATTTTAAGGAGCGTCCCACAGATACGCAGTATTTT	CATSDFKERPTDTQYF
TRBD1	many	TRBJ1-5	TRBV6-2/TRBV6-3	TGTGCCAGCAGTTACATTACAGGGGACGCCAATCAGCCCCAGCATTTT	CASSYITGDANQPQHF
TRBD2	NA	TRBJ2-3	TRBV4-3	TGCGCCAGCAGCCAAGATCAGCGCGGGAGACCAGATACGCAGTATTTT	CASSQDQRGRPDTQYF
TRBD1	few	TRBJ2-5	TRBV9	TGTGCCAGCAGCACCGGACAGGGGCGACAAGAGACCCAGTACTTC	CASSTGQGRQETQYF
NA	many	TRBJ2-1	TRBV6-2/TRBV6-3	TGTGCCAGCAGTTACTCCGCCGAACGGGAGAGCTCCTACAATGAGCAGTTCTTC	CASSYSAERESSYNEQFF
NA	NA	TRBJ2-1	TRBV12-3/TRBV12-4	TGTGCCAGCACCTACAGGGTAGGCAATGAGCAGTTCTTC	CASTYRVGNEQFF
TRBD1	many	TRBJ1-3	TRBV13	TGTGCCAGCAGCTTAGGGCGGGACAGTCTCCCCCTTCCTTTT	CASSLGRDSLPLPF
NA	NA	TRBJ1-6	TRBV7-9	TGTGCCAGCAGCTTAGCGAACCCTAGGGCCCCCGGAGGGGCACCCCTCCACTTT	CASSLANPRAPGGAPLHF
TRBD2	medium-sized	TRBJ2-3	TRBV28	TGTGCCAGCAGTTCCCCTTTAGCGGGAGGCACAGATACGCAGTATTTT	CASSSPLAGGTDTQYF
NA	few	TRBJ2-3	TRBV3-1	TGTGCCAGCAGCCAAGAGGGACGGATCACAGATACGCAGTATTTT	CASSQEGRITDTQYF
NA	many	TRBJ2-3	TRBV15	TGTGCCACCAGCAGAGATCAAGGGGATACGCAGTATTTT	CATSRDQGDTQYF
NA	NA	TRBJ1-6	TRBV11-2	TGTGCCAGCAGCTTTGGGGTCACCCTTAATTCACCCCTCCACTTT	CASSFGVTLNSPLHF
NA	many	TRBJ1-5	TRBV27	TGTGCCACCCGAGCGGGGGGCAATCAGCCCCAGCATTTT	CATRAGGNQPQHF
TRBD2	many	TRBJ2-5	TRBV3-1	TGTGCCAGCAGCCAATCCAGCGGGAGGGAGCAAGAGACCCAGTACTTC	CASSQSSGREQETQYF
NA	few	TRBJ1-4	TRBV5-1	TGCGCCAGCAGCTTACAGGTCCCTAATGAAAAACTGTTTTTT	CASSLQVPNEKLFF
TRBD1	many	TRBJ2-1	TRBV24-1	TGTGCCACCAGTGAGAGGAGGACAGGAATAGTTGATGAGCAGTTCTTC	CATSERRTGIVDEQFF
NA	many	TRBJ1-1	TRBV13	TGTGCCAGCAGGTTCAGAGGGAACACTGAAGCTTTCTTT	CASRFRGNTEAFF
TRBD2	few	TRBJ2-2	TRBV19	TGTGCCAGTAGTCGGACTAGCGGGAGCCCCTGGTATTTC	CASSRTSGSPWYF
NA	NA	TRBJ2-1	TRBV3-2	TGTGCCAGTCCTCCTCAGACTAGCGGGAGAGGCTACAATGAGCAGTTCTTC	CASPPQTSGRGYNEQFF
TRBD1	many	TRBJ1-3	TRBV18	TGTGCCAGCTCACGGGGACAGTTCTCCTCTGGAAACACCATATATTTT	CASSRGQFSSGNTIYF
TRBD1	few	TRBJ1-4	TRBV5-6	TGTGCCAGCAGCTTGGGCCGGGACAGACATGAAAAACTGTTTTTT	CASSLGRDRHEKLFF
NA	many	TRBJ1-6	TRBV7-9	TGTGCCAGCAGCTTGTCCCTTGGCGGAGGCGGGATAACTCTTGCCCTCCACTTT	CASSLSLGGGGITLALHF
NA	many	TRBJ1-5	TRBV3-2	TGTGCCAGCAGCCAAGACGGCACGGCCAATCAGCCCCAGCATTTT	CASSQDGTANQPQHF
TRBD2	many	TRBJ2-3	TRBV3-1	TGTGCCAGCAGCGATACCGGGACTAGCGGGATCAAGCAGTATTTT	CASSDTGTSGIKQYF
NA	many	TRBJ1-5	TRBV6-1	TGTGCCAGCAGTGATCCCCGACCCGCATCAGGGTTCTATAGCAATCAGCCCCAGCATTTT	CASSDPRPASGFYSNQPQHF
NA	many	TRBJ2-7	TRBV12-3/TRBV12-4	TGTGCCAGCAGTTTTGGCCAGGGCATCTACGAGCAGTACTTC	CASSFGQGIYEQYF
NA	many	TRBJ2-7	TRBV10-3	TGTGCCATCAGTGAGTCGCTCGGACCATACTACGAGCAGTACTTC	CAISESLGPYYEQYF
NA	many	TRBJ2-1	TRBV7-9	TGTGCCAGCAGCTTAAGGTTGGGGCGCCGTGGTAACAATGAGCAGTTCTTC	CASSLRLGRRGNNEQFF
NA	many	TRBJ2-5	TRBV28	TGTGCCAGCAGTTGGTCAGGGTTGGAGACCCAGTACTTC	CASSWSGLETQYF
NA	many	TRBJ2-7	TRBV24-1	TGTGCCACCAGCCTTACCGGGGCGGAGGCCTACGAGCAGTACTTC	CATSLTGAEAYEQYF
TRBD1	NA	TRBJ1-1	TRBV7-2	TGTGCCAGCAGTTCCTCCGGGACAGAAACTGAAGCTTTCTTT	CASSSSGTETEAFF
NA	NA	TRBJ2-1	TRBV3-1	TGTGCCACCAGCAATCGACCCCCCTCCTACAATGAGCAGTTCTTC	CATSNRPPSYNEQFF
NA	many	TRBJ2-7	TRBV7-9	TGTGCCAGCAGCAGACGCCAGGCCGAGCAGTACTTC	CASSRRQAEQYF
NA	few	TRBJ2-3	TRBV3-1	TGTGCCAGCAGCCAAGACGTGGGGACCACAGATACGCAGTATTTT	CASSQDVGTTDTQYF
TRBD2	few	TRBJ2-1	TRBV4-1	TGCGCCAGCAGCCGCGGACTAGCGGGAGGCGTCTCCTACAATGAGCAGTTCTTC	CASSRGLAGGVSYNEQFF